Each of the 8 T cell receptor beta chains below was sequenced from the same sample in a study of monozygotic twins with cystic fibrosis. TCRdb keeps only in-frame clones here, not all; method: immunoSEQ multiplex PCR. The table records tens of thousands of clones, over 75% of them present only once. The sequencing input was blood. The receptors stem from a girl aged 2 to 10 with cystic fibrosis.

The chain links TRBV5-4 to TRBJ2-3, with 9 nucleotides matching TRBD2. Unmatched junction bases numbered 9, after V lost 4 bases and J lost 3 bases. There are 16 residues in the CDR3. Germline-derived CDR1 and CDR2 are SGHNT and YYREEE (reference sequence). This chain's CDR3 is CASSPGTSRKTDTQYF. The CDR3 DNA reads TGTGCCAGCAGCCCCGGGACTAGCAGGAAGACAGATACGCAGTATTTT.

The V and J genes are TRBV19 and TRBJ1-6; 9 bases are shared with TRBD1. V lost 5 bases to trimming and J lost 9 bases; unmatched junction nucleotides: 5. Germline CDR1 reads LNHDA; CDR2 reads SQIVND (reference sequence). The CDR3 consists of 14 residues. CDR3 sequence (DNA): TGTGCCAGTAGTCGACAGGGGGAACGTTCACCCCTCCACTTT. Its translation: CASSRQGERSPLHF. Based on the CDR3 plus reference TRBV19 and TRBJ1-6, the full variable domain is DGGITQSPKYLFRKEGQNVTLSCEQNLNHDAMYWYRQDPGQGLRLIYYSQIVNDFQKGDIAEGYSVSREKKESFPLTVTSAQKNPTAFYLCASSRQGERSPLHFGNGTRLTVT.

The chain combines TRBV7-2 with TRBJ1-6; TRBD1 is a possible D gene (6 bases). The V gene's germline CDR1 is SGHTA and CDR2 FQGNSA. The ends were cut back, 5 bases at V and 0 bases at J, with 20 bases in the middle. The CDR3 is 19 amino acids. CDR3 nucleotide sequence: TGTGCCAGCAGCCCACGGTTGGGGACATTTAGCTCCTATAATTCACCCCTCCACTTT. Translated: CASSPRLGTFSSYNSPLHF. Based on the CDR3 plus reference TRBV7-2 and TRBJ1-6, the full variable domain is GAGVSQSPSNKVTEKGKDVELRCDPISGHTALYWYRQSLGQGLEFLIYFQGNSAPDKSGLPSDRFSAERTGGSVSTLTIQRTQQEDSAVYLCASSPRLGTFSSYNSPLHFGNGTRLTVT.

The chain has TRBV30 and TRBJ1-1, with D tentatively TRBD1 (6 bases). The length of the CDR3 is 18 residues. Trimming removed 0 bases at V and 0 bases at J, with 20 bases between. CDR1 is GTSNPN, CDR2 SVGIG, per germline (reference sequence). This chain's CDR3 is CAWSVRGAARAMNTEAFF. CDR3 in DNA: TGTGCCTGGAGTGTACGGGGGGCGGCTCGGGCGATGAACACTGAAGCTTTCTTT.

This rearrangement joins TRBV15 to TRBJ2-7; no definite D call. Germline CDR1 reads LNHNV; CDR2 reads YYDKDF (reference sequence). The CDR3 covers 15 residues. V lost 0 bases, J lost 5 bases, and 14 bases lay in between. The CDR3 DNA reads TGTGCCACCAGCAGAGATAAGCCCTCACGGGACGAGCAGTACTTC. Protein sequence: CATSRDKPSRDEQYF.

The rearrangement joins TRBV6-6 to TRBJ1-2, with 10 bases that match TRBD1. Germline CDR1 reads MNHNY; CDR2 reads SVGAGI (reference sequence). V was pared by 5 bases and J by 2 bases, with 8 bases of the junction left unmatched. The CDR3 contains 16 residues. The CDR3 region is CASSGDRGRTNYGYTF. The CDR3 DNA reads TGTGCCAGCAGTGGGGACAGGGGACGGACCAACTATGGCTACACCTTC.

The count of this clone is one. CDR3 residues: CASSMAPQGYSNTGELFF. The DNA of the CDR3 is TGTGCCAGTAGTATGGCCCCACAGGGGTACTCGAACACCGGGGAGCTGTTTTTT. The chain has TRBV19 and TRBJ2-2; 7 nucleotides match TRBD1. Losses at the gene ends were 3 bases for V and 0 bases for J; bases not matched to a gene: 10. Germline CDR1 and CDR2: LNHDA and SQIVND (reference sequence). The CDR3 has 18 residues.

This chain links TRBV5-1 with TRBJ2-5, with 11 bases that match TRBD1. In germline, CDR1 is SGHRS, CDR2 YFSETQ. The CDR3 has 15 amino acids. J gave up 5 bases and V 3 bases, and 6 bases lay outside the gene matches. The CDR3 spells CASSSGQGAGETQYF. The CDR3 DNA reads as TGCGCCAGCAGCTCCGGACAGGGGGCAGGTGAGACCCAGTACTTC.